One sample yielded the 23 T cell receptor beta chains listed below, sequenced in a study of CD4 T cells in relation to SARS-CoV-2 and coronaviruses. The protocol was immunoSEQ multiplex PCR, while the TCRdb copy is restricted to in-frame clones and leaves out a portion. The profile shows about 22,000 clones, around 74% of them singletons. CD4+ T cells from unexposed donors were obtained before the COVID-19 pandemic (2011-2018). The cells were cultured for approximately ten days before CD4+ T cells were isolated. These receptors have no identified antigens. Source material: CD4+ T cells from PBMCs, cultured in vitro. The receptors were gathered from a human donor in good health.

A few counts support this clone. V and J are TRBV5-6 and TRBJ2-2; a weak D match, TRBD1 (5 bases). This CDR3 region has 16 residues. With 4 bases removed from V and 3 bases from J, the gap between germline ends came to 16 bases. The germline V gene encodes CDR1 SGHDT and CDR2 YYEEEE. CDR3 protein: CASSEIQGYDTGELFF. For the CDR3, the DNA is TGTGCCAGCAGCGAAATCCAGGGCTACGACACCGGGGAGCTGTTTTTT.

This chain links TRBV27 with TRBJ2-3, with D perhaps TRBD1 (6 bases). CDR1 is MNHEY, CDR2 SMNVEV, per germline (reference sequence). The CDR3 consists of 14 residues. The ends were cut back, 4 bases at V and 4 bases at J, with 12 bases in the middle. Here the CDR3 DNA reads TGTGCCAGCAGTTGGGCAAAGGGGGCAGATACGCAGTATTTT. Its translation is CASSWAKGADTQYF.

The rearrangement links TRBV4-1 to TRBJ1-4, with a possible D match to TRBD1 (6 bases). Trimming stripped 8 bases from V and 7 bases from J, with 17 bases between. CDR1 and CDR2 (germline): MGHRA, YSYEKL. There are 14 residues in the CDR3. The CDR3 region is CASLSIEGGEKLFF. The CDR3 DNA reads TGCGCCAGCTTAAGTATAGAAGGGGGTGAAAAACTGTTTTTT.

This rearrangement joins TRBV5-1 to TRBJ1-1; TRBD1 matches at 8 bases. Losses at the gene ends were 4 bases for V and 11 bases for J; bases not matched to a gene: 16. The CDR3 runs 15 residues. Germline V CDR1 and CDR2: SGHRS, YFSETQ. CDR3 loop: CASSPGQGEGVRAFF. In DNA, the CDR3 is TGCGCCAGCAGCCCTGGACAGGGCGAAGGTGTGCGGGCTTTCTTT.

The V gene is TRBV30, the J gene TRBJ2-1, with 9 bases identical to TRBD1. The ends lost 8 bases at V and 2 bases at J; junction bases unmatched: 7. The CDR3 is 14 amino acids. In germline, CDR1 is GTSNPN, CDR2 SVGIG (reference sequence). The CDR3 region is CARTHRGPYNEQFF. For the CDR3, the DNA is TGTGCCCGGACCCACAGGGGGCCCTACAATGAGCAGTTCTTC. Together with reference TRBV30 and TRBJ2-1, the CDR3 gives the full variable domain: SQTIHQWPATLVQPVGSPLSLECTVEGTSNPNLYWYRQAAGRGLQLLFYSVGIGQISSEVPQNLSASRPQDRQFILSSKKLLLSDSGFYLCARTHRGPYNEQFFGPGTRLTVL.

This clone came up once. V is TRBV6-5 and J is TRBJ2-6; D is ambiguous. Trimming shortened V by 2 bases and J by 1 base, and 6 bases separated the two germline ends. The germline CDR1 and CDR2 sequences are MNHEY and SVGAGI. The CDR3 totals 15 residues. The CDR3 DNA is TGTGCCAGCAGTTACGCCGGGTCTGGGGCCAACGTCCTGACTTTC. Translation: CASSYAGSGANVLTF.

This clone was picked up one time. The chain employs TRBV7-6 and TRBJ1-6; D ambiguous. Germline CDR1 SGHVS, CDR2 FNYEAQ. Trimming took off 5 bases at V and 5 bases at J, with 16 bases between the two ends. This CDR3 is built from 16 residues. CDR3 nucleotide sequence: TGTGCCAGCAGCCTTACTCCGGGCCCAGATAATTCACCCCTCCACTTT. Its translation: CASSLTPGPDNSPLHF.

The chain's CDR3 is CASTSLDGEKLFF. The CDR3 DNA reads TGTGCCAGTACCTCTTTGGACGGTGAAAAACTGTTTTTT. The chain employs TRBV19 and TRBJ1-4; D call uncertain. This CDR3 is built from 13 residues. Germline loops: CDR1 LNHDA, CDR2 SQIVND (reference sequence). Trimming removed 7 bases at V and 7 bases at J, with 13 bases between.

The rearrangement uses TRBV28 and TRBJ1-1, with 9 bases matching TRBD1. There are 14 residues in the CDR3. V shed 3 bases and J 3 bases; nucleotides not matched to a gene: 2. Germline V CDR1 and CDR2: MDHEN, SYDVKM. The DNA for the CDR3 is TGTGCCAGCAGTTTGACAGGGGGAGACACTGAAGCTTTCTTT. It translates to CASSLTGGDTEAFF.

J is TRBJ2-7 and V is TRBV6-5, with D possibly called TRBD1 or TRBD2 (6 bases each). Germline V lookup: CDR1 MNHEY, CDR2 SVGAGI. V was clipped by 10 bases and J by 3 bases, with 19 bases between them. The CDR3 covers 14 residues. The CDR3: CATTKGDWDYEQYF. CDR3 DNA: TGTGCCACCACAAAGGGGGACTGGGACTACGAGCAGTACTTC.

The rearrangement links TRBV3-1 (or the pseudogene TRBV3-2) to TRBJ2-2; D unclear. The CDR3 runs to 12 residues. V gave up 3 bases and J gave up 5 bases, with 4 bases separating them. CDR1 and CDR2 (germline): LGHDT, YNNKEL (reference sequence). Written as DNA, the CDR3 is TGTGCCAGCAGCCAGAGTACCGGGGAGCTGTTTTTT. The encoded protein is CASSQSTGELFF.

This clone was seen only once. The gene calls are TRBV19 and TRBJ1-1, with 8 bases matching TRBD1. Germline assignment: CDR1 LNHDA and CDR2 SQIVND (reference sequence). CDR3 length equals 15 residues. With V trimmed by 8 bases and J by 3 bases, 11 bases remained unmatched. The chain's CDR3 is CASDSGAGGYTEAFF. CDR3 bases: TGTGCCAGTGACTCGGGGGCAGGGGGCTACACTGAAGCTTTCTTT. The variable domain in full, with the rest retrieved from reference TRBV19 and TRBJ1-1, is DGGITQSPKYLFRKEGQNVTLSCEQNLNHDAMYWYRQDPGQGLRLIYYSQIVNDFQKGDIAEGYSVSREKKESFPLTVTSAQKNPTAFYLCASDSGAGGYTEAFFGQGTRLTVV.

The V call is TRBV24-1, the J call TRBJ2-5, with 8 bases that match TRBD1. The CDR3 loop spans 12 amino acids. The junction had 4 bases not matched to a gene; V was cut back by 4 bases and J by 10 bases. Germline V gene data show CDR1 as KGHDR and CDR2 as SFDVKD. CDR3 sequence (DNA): TGTGCCACCAGTGACCCAGGGGGCTTCCAGTACTTC. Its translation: CATSDPGGFQYF.

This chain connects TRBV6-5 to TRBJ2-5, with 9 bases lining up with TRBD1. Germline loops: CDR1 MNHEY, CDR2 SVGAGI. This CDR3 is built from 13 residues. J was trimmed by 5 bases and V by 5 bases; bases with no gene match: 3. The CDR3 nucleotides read TGTGCCAGCAGTCCGGACAGGGGTGAGACCCAGTACTTC. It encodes CASSPDRGETQYF.

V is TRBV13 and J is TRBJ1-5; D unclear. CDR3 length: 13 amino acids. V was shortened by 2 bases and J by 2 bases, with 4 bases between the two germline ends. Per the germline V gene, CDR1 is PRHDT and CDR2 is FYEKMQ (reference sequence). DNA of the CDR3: TGTGCCAGCAGCTTATCGCGCAATCAGCCCCAGCATTTT. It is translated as CASSLSRNQPQHF.

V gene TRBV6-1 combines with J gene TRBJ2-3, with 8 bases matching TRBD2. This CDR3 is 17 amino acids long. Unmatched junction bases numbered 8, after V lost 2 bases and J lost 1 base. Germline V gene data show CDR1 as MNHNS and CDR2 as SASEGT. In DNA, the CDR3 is TGTGCCAGCAGTGAAAGGAGCGGGAGCTGGGGCACAGATACGCAGTATTTT. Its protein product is CASSERSGSWGTDTQYF.

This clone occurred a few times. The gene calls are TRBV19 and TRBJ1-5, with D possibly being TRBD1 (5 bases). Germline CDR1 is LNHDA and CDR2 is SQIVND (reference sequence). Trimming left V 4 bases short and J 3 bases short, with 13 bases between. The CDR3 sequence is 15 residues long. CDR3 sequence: CASSRGNSNNQPQHF. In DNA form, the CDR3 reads TGTGCCAGTAGTAGGGGCAACTCAAACAATCAGCCCCAGCATTTT.

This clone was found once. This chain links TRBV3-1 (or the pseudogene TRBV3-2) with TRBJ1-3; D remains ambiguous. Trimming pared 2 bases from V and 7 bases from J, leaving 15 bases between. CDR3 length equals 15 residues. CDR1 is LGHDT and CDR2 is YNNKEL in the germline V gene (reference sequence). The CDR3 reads CASSQRGSQGNTIYF. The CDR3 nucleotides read TGTGCCAGCAGCCAACGCGGCAGCCAAGGGAACACCATATATTTT.

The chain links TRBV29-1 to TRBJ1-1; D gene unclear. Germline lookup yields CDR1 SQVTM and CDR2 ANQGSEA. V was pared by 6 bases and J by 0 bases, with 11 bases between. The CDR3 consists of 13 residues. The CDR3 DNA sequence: TGCAGCGTCGCCGGACCGGTGAACACTGAAGCTTTCTTT. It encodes CSVAGPVNTEAFF.

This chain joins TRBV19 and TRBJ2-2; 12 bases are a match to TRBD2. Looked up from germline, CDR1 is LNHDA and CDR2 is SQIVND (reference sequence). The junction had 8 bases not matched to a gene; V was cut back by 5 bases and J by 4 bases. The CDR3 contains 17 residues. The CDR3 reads CASSGLAGGRVTGELFF. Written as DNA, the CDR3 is TGTGCCAGTAGTGGGCTAGCGGGAGGGAGGGTCACCGGGGAGCTGTTTTTT.

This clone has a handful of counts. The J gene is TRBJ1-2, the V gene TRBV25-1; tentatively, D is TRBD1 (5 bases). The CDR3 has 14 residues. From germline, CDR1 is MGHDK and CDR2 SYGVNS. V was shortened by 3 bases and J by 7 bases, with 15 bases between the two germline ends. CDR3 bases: TGTGCCAGCAGTGAGACGACGGGGCTATTTGGCTACACCTTC. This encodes CASSETTGLFGYTF.

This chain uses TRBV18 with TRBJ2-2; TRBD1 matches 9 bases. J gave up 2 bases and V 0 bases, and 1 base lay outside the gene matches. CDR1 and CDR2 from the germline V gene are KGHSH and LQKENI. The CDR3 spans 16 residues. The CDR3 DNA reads TGTGCCAGCTCACCACCGGGACAGGGTAACACCGGGGAGCTGTTTTTT. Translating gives CASSPPGQGNTGELFF.

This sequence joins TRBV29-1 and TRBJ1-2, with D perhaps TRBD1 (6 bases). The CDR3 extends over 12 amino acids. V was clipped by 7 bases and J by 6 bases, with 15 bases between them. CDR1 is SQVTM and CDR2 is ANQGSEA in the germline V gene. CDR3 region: CSDILRTDGYTF. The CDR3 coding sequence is TGCAGCGACATACTCCGGACAGATGGCTACACCTTC.